The clone carrying this TCR beta chain was seen only once. These data originate in a study of blood T cells in healthy people across ages. The CDR3 totals 16 residues. Trimming cost V 4 bases and J 1 base; bases outside gene matches: 10. Germline values: CDR1 SGHRS, CDR2 YFSETQ. Next came a second PCR, run for about 6 to 11 cycles, which used a sample-barcoded 5' primer along with a J-beta primer mix. TCRdb used MiXCR to reprocess the 5' RACE reads, holding one entry per CDR3 protein. This repertoire shows about 640,000 distinct CDR3 sequences, about 53% found once; its top ten account for 30% to 40%.

The chain couples TRBV5-1 to TRBJ2-5; TRBD1 matches 7 bases. Sequenced: blood. The TCR sequence derives from a man aged 55 to 69 in good health. This CDR3 reads CASSVMAGGVQETQYF. CDR3 nucleotides: TGCGCCAGCAGCGTGATGGCAGGGGGAGTCCAAGAGACCCAGTACTTC.